Below are 18 T cell receptor beta chains sequenced from a single sample in a study of CD8+ T cells in alopecia areata. The authors extracted RNA and reverse transcribed it into cDNA as the sequencing template. The repertoire was sequenced with immunoSEQ multiplex PCR; TCRdb's copy has only in-frame clones and lacks some. The data hold about 180,000 clones, with roughly 59% observed a single time. The source was CD4+ T cells sorted from blood, collected at week 0. The receptor set was obtained from a human donor with alopecia areata.

The genes are TRBV2 and TRBJ2-1; no clear D gene. Germline CDR1 reads SNHLY; CDR2 reads FYNNEI. CDR3 length: 13 residues. Trimming cost V 1 base and J 6 bases, with 7 bases left between them. In DNA, the CDR3 is TGTGCCAGCAGTGAAGGGTTGGGCAATGAGCAGTTCTTC. Translated: CASSEGLGNEQFF.

The V call is TRBV20-1, the J call TRBJ2-3, with D possibly being TRBD2 (5 bases). CDR3 length equals 10 residues. Germline loops: CDR1 DFQATT, CDR2 SNEGSKA (reference sequence). V lost 7 bases to trimming and J lost 3 bases, with 5 bases between them. CDR3 nucleotides: TGCAGTGGGACTACAGATACGCAGTATTTT. It yields the protein CSGTTDTQYF.

The rearrangement links TRBV5-1 to TRBJ2-7; D possibly corresponds to TRBD1 (7 bases). V lost 5 bases to trimming and J lost 3 bases, with 12 bases between them. This CDR3 is built from 13 residues. Per germline, CDR1 SGHRS and CDR2 YFSETQ. CDR3 sequence reads: CASRRQGGYEQYF. As DNA, the CDR3 is TGCGCCAGCAGACGACAGGGAGGCTACGAGCAGTACTTC.

This rearrangement joins TRBV5-1 to TRBJ2-7; D is possibly TRBD2 (6 bases). Germline V gives CDR1 SGHRS, CDR2 YFSETQ. This CDR3 has 16 residues. V gave up 5 bases and J gave up 2 bases, with 20 bases separating them. This CDR3 reads CASRSTIGTRAYEQYF. The CDR3 nucleotides are TGCGCCAGCAGGTCTACTATTGGGACTCGAGCCTACGAGCAGTACTTC. Variable domain in full (rest from reference TRBV5-1 and TRBJ2-7): KAGVTQTPRYLIKTRGQQVTLSCSPISGHRSVSWYQQTPGQGLQFLFEYFSETQRNKGNFPGRFSGRQFSNSRSEMNVSTLELGDSALYLCASRSTIGTRAYEQYFGPGTRLTVT.

The J gene is TRBJ2-5, the V gene TRBV7-2, with 10 bases that match TRBD2. The CDR3 loop spans 16 amino acids. CDR1 is SGHTA, CDR2 FQGNSA, per germline. V shed 4 bases, J shed 2 bases, and the junction held 7 bases outside the gene matches. Written as DNA, the CDR3 is TGTGCCAGCAGCTGGGGACTAGCGCTTTCTCAAGAGACCCAGTACTTC. As protein: CASSWGLALSQETQYF.

This clone appeared a few times. The chain carries TRBV2 and TRBJ2-1; 7 bases are a match to TRBD1. CDR3 length: 16 residues. Trimming at V came to 6 bases and at J to 0 bases, leaving 8 bases not matched to a gene. CDR1 is SNHLY and CDR2 is FYNNEI in the germline V gene. CDR3 region: CASSEMTGSSYNEQFF. The DNA for the CDR3 is TGTGCCAGCAGCGAGATGACAGGGAGCTCCTACAATGAGCAGTTCTTC.

The chain employs TRBV29-1 and TRBJ1-1, with unresolved D. The CDR3 consists of 12 residues. The germline V gene encodes CDR1 SQVTM and CDR2 ANQGSEA. The V end lost 4 bases, the J end lost 1 base, and 7 bases lay between the germline ends. The CDR3 here is CSVVPGNTEAFF. The CDR3 DNA sequence: TGCAGCGTTGTCCCAGGGAACACTGAAGCTTTCTTT.

This clone was detected only a few times. The rearrangement joins TRBV30 to TRBJ1-1, with 7 nucleotides matching TRBD1. Germline CDR1 is GTSNPN and CDR2 is SVGIG (reference sequence). The CDR3 spans 13 residues. V was clipped by 1 base and J by 10 bases; unmatched bases: 9. The CDR3 DNA follows: TGTGCCTGGAGTGCAGGGGGGTTCCTAAGAGCTTTCTTT. It is translated as CAWSAGGFLRAFF.

The V and J genes are TRBV30 and TRBJ2-1; TRBD2 is a possible D gene (5 bases). This CDR3 has 15 residues. Looked up from germline, CDR1 is GTSNPN and CDR2 is SVGIG (reference sequence). V was clipped by 5 bases and J by 7 bases, with 21 bases between them. This chain's CDR3 is CAWGAPDLVFNEQFF. CDR3 coding DNA: TGTGCCTGGGGAGCCCCGGACTTAGTCTTTAATGAGCAGTTCTTC.

The chain joins TRBV29-1 to TRBJ2-2; the match to TRBD1 covers 10 bases. The CDR3 has 14 amino acids. Losses at the gene ends were 4 bases for V and 3 bases for J; bases not matched to a gene: 2. CDR1 SQVTM and CDR2 ANQGSEA come from the germline V gene. The CDR3 DNA reads as TGCAGCGTTGGGGGACAGGGGTACACCGGGGAGCTGTTTTTT. Translation: CSVGGQGYTGELFF.

As regards this clone: The same CDR3 arises from other DNA sequences in this sample as well. The genes are TRBV30 and TRBJ1-5; TRBD1 is a possible D gene (5 bases). Germline V gives CDR1 GTSNPN, CDR2 SVGIG (reference sequence). The CDR3 loop spans 13 amino acids. The ends were cut back, 1 base at V and 4 bases at J, with 8 bases in the middle. The DNA for the CDR3 is TGTGCCTGGAGTGGGGGGGATAATCAGCCCCAGCATTTT. Its protein product is CAWSGGDNQPQHF. Together with reference TRBV30 and TRBJ1-5, the CDR3 gives the full variable domain: SQTIHQWPATLVQPVGSPLSLECTVEGTSNPNLYWYRQAAGRGLQLLFYSVGIGQISSEVPQNLSASRPQDRQFILSSKKLLLSDSGFYLCAWSGGDNQPQHFGDGTRLSIL.

The V and J genes are TRBV29-1 and TRBJ2-1; D is unresolved. The CDR3 is made up of 12 amino acids. Between the trimmed V and J ends, which lost 6 bases and 10 bases, there was a span of 16 bases. The germline V gene has CDR1 SQVTM and CDR2 ANQGSEA. The CDR3 nucleotides are TGCAGCGTGGTAGAAGGCCGTAAAGAGCAGTTCTTC. This gives the protein CSVVEGRKEQFF.

The CDR3 sequence: CSELGRPRKQYF. In DNA, the CDR3 is TGCAGCGAGCTTGGACGCCCGAGAAAGCAGTACTTC. The chain couples TRBV29-1 to TRBJ2-7; no clear D gene. The CDR3 contains 12 residues. Germline values: CDR1 SQVTM, CDR2 ANQGSEA. V was clipped by 7 bases and J by 8 bases, with 18 bases between them.

CDR3 sequence: CSVDFAGLYNEQFF. The CDR3 DNA reads as TGCAGCGTTGATTTTGCGGGGCTCTACAATGAGCAGTTCTTC. This rearrangement joins TRBV29-1 to TRBJ2-1; TRBD2 is a possible D gene (6 bases). The V end was cut by 3 bases, the J end by 3 bases, with 12 bases between. CDR1 is SQVTM and CDR2 is ANQGSEA in the germline V gene. This CDR3 comprises 14 residues.

The chain joins TRBV7-2 to TRBJ2-7; no clear D. Germline lookup yields CDR1 SGHTA and CDR2 FQGNSA. V shed 1 base and J shed 5 bases, with 6 bases lying between them. The CDR3 has 12 residues. The CDR3 region is CASSLDHHEQYF. CDR3 sequence (DNA): TGTGCCAGCAGCTTAGATCATCACGAGCAGTACTTC.

This rearrangement joins TRBV7-2 to TRBJ1-6; D is uncertain. Germline loops: CDR1 SGHTA, CDR2 FQGNSA. V dropped 6 bases and J dropped 5 bases, with 8 bases sitting between them. The length of the CDR3 is 13 residues. The DNA of the CDR3 is TGTGCCAGCAGTGCCAGAGATAATTCACCCCTCCACTTT. Translation: CASSARDNSPLHF.

This clone was detected only a few times. The chain employs TRBV11-2 and TRBJ1-6; D not resolved. CDR1 and CDR2 from the germline V gene are SGHAT and FQNNGV. The CDR3 sequence is 15 residues long. V dropped 10 bases and J dropped 10 bases, with 23 bases sitting between them. The CDR3 DNA is TGTGCCACCACGGCCTGGGAGGAGCTTCGATCACCCCTCCACTTT. This translates into CATTAWEELRSPLHF.

The chain couples TRBV5-1 to TRBJ2-7, with D uncertain. There are 14 residues in the CDR3. Germline CDR1 SGHRS, CDR2 YFSETQ. Trimming left V 6 bases short and J 0 bases short, with 13 bases between. The DNA of the CDR3 is TGCGCCAGCACCCCCCTAGGGCACTCCTACGAGCAGTACTTC. It encodes CASTPLGHSYEQYF.